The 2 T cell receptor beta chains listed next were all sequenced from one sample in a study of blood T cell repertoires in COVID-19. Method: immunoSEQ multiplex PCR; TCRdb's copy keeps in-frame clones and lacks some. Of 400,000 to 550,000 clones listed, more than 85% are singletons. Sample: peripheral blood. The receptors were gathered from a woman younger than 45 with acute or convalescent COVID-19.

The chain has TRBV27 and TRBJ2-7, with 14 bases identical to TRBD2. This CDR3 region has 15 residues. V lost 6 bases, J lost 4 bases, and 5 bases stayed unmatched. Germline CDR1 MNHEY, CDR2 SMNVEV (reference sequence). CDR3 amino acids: CASSLGLAGGYEQYF. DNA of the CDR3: TGTGCCAGCAGCTTAGGACTAGCGGGGGGATACGAGCAGTACTTC.

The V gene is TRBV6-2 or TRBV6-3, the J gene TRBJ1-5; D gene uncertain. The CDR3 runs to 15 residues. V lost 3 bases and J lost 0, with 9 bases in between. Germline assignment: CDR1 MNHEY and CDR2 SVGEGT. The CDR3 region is CASSYGVSSNQPQHF. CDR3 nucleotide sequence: TGTGCCAGCAGTTATGGTGTCAGTAGCAATCAGCCCCAGCATTTT.